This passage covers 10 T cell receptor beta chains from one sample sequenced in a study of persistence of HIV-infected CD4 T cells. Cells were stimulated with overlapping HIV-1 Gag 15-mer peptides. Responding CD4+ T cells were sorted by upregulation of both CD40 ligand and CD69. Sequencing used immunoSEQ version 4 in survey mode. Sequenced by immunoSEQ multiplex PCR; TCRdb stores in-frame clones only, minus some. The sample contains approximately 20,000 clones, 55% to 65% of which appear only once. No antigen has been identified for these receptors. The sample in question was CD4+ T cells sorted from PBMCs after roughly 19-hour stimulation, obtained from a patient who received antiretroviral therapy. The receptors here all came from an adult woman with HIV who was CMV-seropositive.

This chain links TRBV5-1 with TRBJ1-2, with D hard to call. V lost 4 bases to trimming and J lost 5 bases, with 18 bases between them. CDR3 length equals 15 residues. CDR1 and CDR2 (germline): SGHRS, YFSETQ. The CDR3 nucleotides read TGCGCCAGCAGCCTACTTAGTGGGCTCCTATATGGCTACACCTTC. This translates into CASSLLSGLLYGYTF.

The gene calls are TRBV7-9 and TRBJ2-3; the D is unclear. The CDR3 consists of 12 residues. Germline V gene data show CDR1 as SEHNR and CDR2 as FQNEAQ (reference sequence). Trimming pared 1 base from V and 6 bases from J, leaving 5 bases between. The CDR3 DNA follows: TGTGCCAGCAGCTTAGAAGTTGATACGCAGTATTTT. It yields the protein CASSLEVDTQYF.

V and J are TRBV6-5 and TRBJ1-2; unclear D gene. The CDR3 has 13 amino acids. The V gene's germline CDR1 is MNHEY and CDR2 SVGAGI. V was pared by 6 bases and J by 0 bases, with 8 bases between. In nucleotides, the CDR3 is TGTGCCAGCAGGGCCGGGACTAACTATGGCTACACCTTC. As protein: CASRAGTNYGYTF.

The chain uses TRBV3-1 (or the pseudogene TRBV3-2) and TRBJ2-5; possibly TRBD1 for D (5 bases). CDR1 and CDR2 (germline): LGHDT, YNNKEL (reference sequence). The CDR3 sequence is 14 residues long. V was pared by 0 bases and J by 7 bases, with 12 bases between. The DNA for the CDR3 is TGTGCCAGCAGCCAAGAGTTGGGGCCGGGGACCCAGTACTTC. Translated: CASSQELGPGTQYF.

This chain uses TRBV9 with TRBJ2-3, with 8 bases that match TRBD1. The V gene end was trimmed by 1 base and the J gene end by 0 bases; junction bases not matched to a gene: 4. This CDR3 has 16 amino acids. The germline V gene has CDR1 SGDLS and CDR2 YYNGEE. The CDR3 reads CASSVQGAPSTDTQYF. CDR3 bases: TGTGCCAGCAGCGTACAGGGGGCGCCTAGCACAGATACGCAGTATTTT.

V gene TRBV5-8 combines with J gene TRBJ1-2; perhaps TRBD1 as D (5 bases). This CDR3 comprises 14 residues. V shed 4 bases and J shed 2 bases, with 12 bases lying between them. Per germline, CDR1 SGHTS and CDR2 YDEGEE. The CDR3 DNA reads TGTGCCAGCAGCCAAGATGCAGGGAACTATGGCTACACCTTC. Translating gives CASSQDAGNYGYTF.

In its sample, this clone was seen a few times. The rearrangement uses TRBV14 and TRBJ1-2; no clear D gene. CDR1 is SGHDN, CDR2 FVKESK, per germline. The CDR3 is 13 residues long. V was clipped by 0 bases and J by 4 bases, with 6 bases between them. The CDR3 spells CASSQDLAYGYTF. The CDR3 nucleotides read TGTGCCAGCAGCCAAGATCTTGCCTATGGCTACACCTTC.

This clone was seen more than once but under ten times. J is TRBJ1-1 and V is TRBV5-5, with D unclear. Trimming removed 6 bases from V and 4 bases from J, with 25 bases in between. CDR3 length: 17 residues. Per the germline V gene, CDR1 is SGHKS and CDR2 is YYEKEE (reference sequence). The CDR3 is CASTSGLPPNGLTEAFF. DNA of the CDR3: TGTGCCAGCACCTCAGGTCTCCCCCCCAACGGTCTCACTGAAGCTTTCTTT.

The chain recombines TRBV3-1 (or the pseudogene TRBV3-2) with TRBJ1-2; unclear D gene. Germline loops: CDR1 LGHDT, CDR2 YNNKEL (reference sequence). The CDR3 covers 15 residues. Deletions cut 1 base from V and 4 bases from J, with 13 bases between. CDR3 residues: CASSQGASQAYGYTF. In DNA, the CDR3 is TGTGCCAGCAGCCAAGGGGCTTCCCAGGCCTATGGCTACACCTTC.

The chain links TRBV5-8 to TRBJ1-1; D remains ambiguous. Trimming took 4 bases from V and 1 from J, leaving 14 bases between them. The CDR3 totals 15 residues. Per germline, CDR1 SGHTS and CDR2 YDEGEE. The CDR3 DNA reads TGTGCCAGCAGCCCCTACCAATTAGGGAACACTGAAGCTTTCTTT. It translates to CASSPYQLGNTEAFF.